This TCR beta chain appears in the sequencing data of a study of read filtering for tumor transcriptome and immune sequencing. Study overall: DNase treatment preceded whole-transcriptome library preparation. Overall study findings and caveats: IR-seq captured clonotypes deeper and more reliably than RNA-seq. About 82% of IR-seq clonotypes had a single read, yet these held 3% to 4% of reads. The sorted CD138-negative fraction was a mixed bone marrow immune population, not purified T cells.

From 400 to 450 ng of RNA, a library with molecular barcoded alpha/delta and beta/gamma adaptors was made. TCRdb processed the reads anew with MiXCR; each CDR3 protein has one entry. The sample yields about 58,000 distinct CDR3 sequences, about 12% seen once. This clonotype was seen many times. The target antigen is unknown. Germline assignment: CDR1 MNHEY and CDR2 SVGAGI. Between the trimmed V and J ends, which lost 0 bases and 0 bases, there was a span of 12 bases. The CDR3 covers 18 residues. Sequencing input: a population of CD138-negative cells sorted from bone marrow. The origin of this receptor is a donor aged 40 or over with multiple myeloma. This rearrangement joins TRBV6-5 to TRBJ1-6; D ambiguous. The CDR3 DNA sequence: TGTGCCAGCAGTTACTCGAGGCAGTCGAGCTCCTATAATTCACCCCTCCACTTT. Its protein is CASSYSRQSSSYNSPLHF.